This T cell receptor beta chain was captured by sequencing in a study of control samples from healthy donors and cancer patients. The CDR3 totals 16 residues. Germline V CDR1 and CDR2: SGHRS, YFSETQ. V lost 0 bases and J 2 bases, leaving 14 bases between the germline ends. TCRdb's table, derived via immunoSEQ multiplex PCR, lists solely in-frame clones and lacks some. The table has fewer than 200,000 clones, 90% to 95% seen once; the top ten hold more than 1.1%. Sequencing was carried out using blood. The chain uses TRBV5-1 and TRBJ2-5, with D tentatively TRBD2 (6 bases). This clonotype was obtained from a man younger than 30 in good health. This CDR3 is CASSLGVAASQETQYF. The CDR3, as DNA: TGCGCCAGCAGCTTGGGTGTAGCGGCGAGTCAAGAGACCCAGTACTTC.